The clone carrying this T cell receptor beta chain was counted many times. The data were taken from a study of blood T cells in healthy people across ages. The CDR3 has 16 amino acids. Per the germline V gene, CDR1 is SGHAT and CDR2 is FQNNGV. The ends were cut back, 4 bases at V and 4 bases at J, with 17 bases in the middle. Combining a sample-barcoded 5' primer with a J-beta primer mix, a second PCR ran for about 6 to 12 cycles. MiXCR, applied by TCRdb to the 5' RACE reads, yields one record per CDR3 protein. The sample lists some 900,000 distinct CDR3 sequences; roughly 26% were seen once. Sequencing used blood. This TCR came from a woman at least 80 years old in good health. This chain joins TRBV11-2 and TRBJ2-1, with D perhaps matching TRBD2 (5 bases). CDR3 in DNA: TGTGCCAGCAGCTCCCTAGAGAGGGTTGTTTACAATGAGCAGTTCTTC. This gives the protein CASSSLERVVYNEQFF.